This TCR beta chain was observed in a study of pediatric ulcerative colitis. CDR1 is GTSNPN, CDR2 SVGIG, per germline (reference sequence). The CDR3 spans 14 residues. V gave up 2 bases and J gave up 3 bases, with 14 bases separating them. Measured with immunoSEQ multiplex PCR; TCRdb has only the in-frame clones, and not every one. The table has about 60,000 clones, 87% seen once; the top ten hold about 1.5%. The source material was blood. The TCR sequence derives from a boy aged 5-17 years who was a control in a study of pediatric ulcerative colitis. The chain carries TRBV30 and TRBJ2-7; D not certain. The CDR3 loop is CAWSPLGKIYEQYF. The CDR3 DNA is TGTGCCTGGAGTCCCCTCGGCAAGATCTACGAGCAGTACTTC.